This entry lists 27 T cell receptor beta chains sequenced from one sample in a study of blood T cell repertoires in COVID-19. Repertoires were generated with immunoSEQ multiplex PCR, while TCRdb's copy carries only in-frame clones and drops some. Of approximately 240,000 clones listed, 70% to 90% are singletons. The sample taken for sequencing was peripheral blood. These receptors all stem from a woman aged 35 to 49 who had recovered from COVID-19.

The chain combines TRBV19 with TRBJ2-2; a possible D gene is TRBD1 (6 bases). CDR3 size: 16 residues. The V end was cut by 3 bases, the J end by 0 bases, with 11 bases between. Germline V CDR1 and CDR2: LNHDA, SQIVND (reference sequence). The CDR3 protein is CASSMTTGANTGELFF. For the CDR3, the DNA is TGTGCCAGTAGTATGACGACAGGCGCGAACACCGGGGAGCTGTTTTTT. Together with reference TRBV19 and TRBJ2-2, the CDR3 gives the full variable domain: DGGITQSPKYLFRKEGQNVTLSCEQNLNHDAMYWYRQDPGQGLRLIYYSQIVNDFQKGDIAEGYSVSREKKESFPLTVTSAQKNPTAFYLCASSMTTGANTGELFFGEGSRLTVL.

The chain is built from TRBV6-5 and TRBJ2-1, with 14 bases aligning to TRBD2. This CDR3 spans 15 amino acids. J was trimmed by 7 bases and V by 7 bases; bases with no gene match: 6. The V gene's germline CDR1 is MNHEY and CDR2 SVGAGI. The CDR3 loop is CASTKGLAGVNEQFF. In DNA form, the CDR3 reads TGTGCCAGCACCAAGGGACTAGCGGGAGTGAATGAGCAGTTCTTC.

CDR3 residues: CASVGTSGSGDTQYF. The CDR3 bases are TGTGCCAGCGTCGGGACTAGCGGGAGTGGTGATACGCAGTATTTT. V and J are TRBV19 and TRBJ2-3; the match to TRBD2 covers 14 bases. Germline V gene sequence: CDR1 LNHDA, CDR2 SQIVND (reference sequence). The V segment lost 9 bases and the J segment 6 bases; nucleotides outside the gene matches: 8. This CDR3 has 15 amino acids.

The chain uses TRBV9 and TRBJ2-5; 15 bases agree with TRBD2. J was trimmed by 5 bases and V by 3 bases; bases with no gene match: 8. The germline gives CDR1 SGDLS, CDR2 YYNGEE. The CDR3 is 17 residues long. The CDR3 reads CASSARTSGGAMETQYF. The CDR3 DNA is TGTGCCAGCAGCGCCCGGACTAGCGGGGGGGCAATGGAGACCCAGTACTTC.

This chain connects TRBV15 to TRBJ2-1; tentatively, D is TRBD1 (5 bases). The germline V and J ends were trimmed by 2 bases and 5 bases, with 13 bases remaining between them. From germline, CDR1 is LNHNV and CDR2 YYDKDF (reference sequence). The CDR3 is 15 residues long. In nucleotides, the CDR3 is TGTGCCACCAGCAGATCCTCAGGGATACACAATGAGCAGTTCTTC. It codes for CATSRSSGIHNEQFF.

The chain has TRBV6-5 and TRBJ2-7, with 9 positions matching TRBD2. The trim removed 7 bases at V and 4 bases at J, leaving 8 bases unmatched. There are 14 residues in the CDR3. From germline, CDR1 is MNHEY and CDR2 SVGAGI. The DNA for the CDR3 is TGTGCCAGCACGGCGGGGGGGCCAATGTACGAGCAGTACTTC. This sequence encodes CASTAGGPMYEQYF.

The genes are TRBV4-3 and TRBJ2-2; 10 bases agree with TRBD2. Germline V gene lookup returns CDR1 LGHNA and CDR2 YSLEER. Trimming cost V 1 base and J 1 base; bases outside gene matches: 3. This CDR3 is 17 amino acids long. The CDR3 loop reads CASSQGRLAGNTGELFF. CDR3 coding DNA: TGCGCCAGCAGCCAAGGCCGACTAGCGGGGAACACCGGGGAGCTGTTTTTT.

V usage is TRBV11-2 and J usage is TRBJ1-5; a weak D match, TRBD1 (5 bases). Trimming left V 2 bases short and J 1 base short, with 9 bases between. Germline-derived CDR1 and CDR2 are SGHAT and FQNNGV. The CDR3 has 15 residues. CDR3 nucleotide sequence: TGTGCCAGCAGCTTAATTGGGGGGAGCAATCAGCCCCAGCATTTT. Translated: CASSLIGGSNQPQHF.

This sequence joins TRBV6-1 and TRBJ2-7; D perhaps matches TRBD1 (6 bases). Germline V CDR1 and CDR2: MNHNS, SASEGT. CDR3 size: 16 residues. Trimming stripped 2 bases from V and 0 bases from J, with 14 bases between. CDR3 DNA sequence: TGTGCCAGCAGTGAAATCCCGCCAGGGGTCTCCTACGAGCAGTACTTC. It is translated as CASSEIPPGVSYEQYF.

The rearrangement joins TRBV19 to TRBJ2-7, with TRBD2 identical over 10 bases. V lost 2 bases to trimming and J lost 6 bases; unmatched junction nucleotides: 16. The CDR3 covers 18 residues. Germline CDR1 reads LNHDA; CDR2 reads SQIVND (reference sequence). This chain's CDR3 is CASSISSGASGRFREQYF. CDR3 coding DNA: TGTGCCAGTAGTATAAGCTCCGGGGCTAGCGGGAGATTCCGCGAGCAGTACTTC. The full variable domain, in which reference TRBV19 and TRBJ2-7 provide the parts outside the CDR3, is DGGITQSPKYLFRKEGQNVTLSCEQNLNHDAMYWYRQDPGQGLRLIYYSQIVNDFQKGDIAEGYSVSREKKESFPLTVTSAQKNPTAFYLCASSISSGASGRFREQYFGPGTRLTVT.

This clone occurred a few times. The chain carries TRBV5-4 and TRBJ1-6; tentative D call: TRBD1 (5 bases). The CDR3 sequence is 14 residues long. Per germline, CDR1 SGHNT and CDR2 YYREEE (reference sequence). Trimming cost V 0 bases and J 6 bases, with 7 bases left between them. The CDR3 DNA reads as TGTGCCAGCAGCTTGGCAGGGTTTAATTCACCCCTCCACTTT. It is translated as CASSLAGFNSPLHF.

This sequence joins TRBV7-2 and TRBJ2-3; 9 bases line up with TRBD2. This CDR3 is 16 amino acids long. CDR1 is SGHTA, CDR2 FQGNSA, per germline. Germline trimming cut 1 base from V and 5 bases from J; bases unmatched to any gene: 7. The CDR3 sequence is CASSLGLSGGEDTQYF. The CDR3 DNA reads as TGTGCCAGCAGCTTAGGCCTTAGCGGGGGCGAAGATACGCAGTATTTT.

The chain is built from TRBV27 and TRBJ2-3; D is perhaps TRBD1 (6 bases). The CDR3 is 14 residues long. From germline, CDR1 is MNHEY and CDR2 SMNVEV (reference sequence). The ends were cut back, 6 bases at V and 0 bases at J, with 10 bases in the middle. CDR3 sequence: CASRRDTSTDTQYF. Written as DNA, the CDR3 is TGTGCCAGCAGACGGGACACTAGCACAGATACGCAGTATTTT.

This clone appeared a few times. The V gene is TRBV6-6, the J gene TRBJ1-1; 7 nucleotides line up with TRBD1. Germline V gene lookup returns CDR1 MNHNY and CDR2 SVGAGI (reference sequence). J gave up 1 base and V 2 bases, and 4 bases lay outside the gene matches. The CDR3 consists of 15 residues. The CDR3 spells CASSYAGQENTEAFF. CDR3 in DNA: TGTGCCAGCAGTTACGCCGGACAGGAGAACACTGAAGCTTTCTTT.

This clone appeared a few times. This chain links TRBV11-2 with TRBJ1-1; D remains ambiguous. V lost 0 bases to trimming and J lost 1 base, with 3 bases between them. The CDR3 is 13 residues long. CDR1 is SGHAT, CDR2 FQNNGV, per germline. DNA of the CDR3: TGTGCCAGCAGCTTAGAGAGGAACACTGAAGCTTTCTTT. Protein sequence: CASSLERNTEAFF.

The chain combines TRBV5-1 with TRBJ1-6; D is perhaps TRBD1 (6 bases). There are 15 residues in the CDR3. V lost 0 bases to trimming and J lost 6 bases, with 10 bases between them. CDR1 and CDR2 (germline): SGHRS, YFSETQ. In DNA form, the CDR3 reads TGCGCCAGCAGCTTGGGGACAGCCGCTAATTCACCCCTCCACTTT. Protein: CASSLGTAANSPLHF.

This chain uses TRBV5-4 with TRBJ2-4, with 8 bases fitting TRBD2. Germline CDR1 is SGHNT and CDR2 is YYREEE (reference sequence). The V gene end was trimmed by 0 bases and the J gene end by 1 base; junction bases not matched to a gene: 9. The CDR3 is 18 amino acids. The CDR3 nucleotides are TGTGCCAGCAGCTTGGGGGGCGCCGGGAGGGCCGCCAAAAACATTCAGTACTTC. The encoded protein is CASSLGGAGRAAKNIQYF.

The gene calls are TRBV7-8 and TRBJ1-2; no definite D call. Germline CDR1 SGHVS, CDR2 FQNEAQ. This CDR3 region has 15 residues. Trimming cost V 1 base and J 0 bases, with 9 bases left between them. CDR3 loop: CASSLEPFTNYGYTF. CDR3 bases: TGTGCCAGCAGCTTAGAGCCTTTTACTAACTATGGCTACACCTTC.

The chain combines TRBV5-1 with TRBJ2-7; no definite D call. The CDR3 is 12 residues long. Germline CDR1 reads SGHRS; CDR2 reads YFSETQ. V shed 4 bases and J shed 5 bases, with 10 bases lying between them. DNA of the CDR3: TGCGCCAGCAGCCCTAGGATGGACGAGCAGTACTTC. Amino acids: CASSPRMDEQYF.

The genes are TRBV2 and TRBJ2-1, with D possibly TRBD2 on 5 matching bases. CDR1 and CDR2 from the germline V gene are SNHLY and FYNNEI. The CDR3 covers 16 residues. Trimming took 2 bases from V and 1 from J, leaving 12 bases between them. The CDR3 nucleotides read TGTGCCAGCAGTGAATCCCAGCGGAGATCCTACAATGAGCAGTTCTTC. Its translation is CASSESQRRSYNEQFF. Full variable domain (rest looked up from reference TRBV2 and TRBJ2-1): EPEVTQTPSHQVTQMGQEVILRCVPISNHLYFYWYRQILGQKVEFLVSFYNNEISEKSEIFDDQFSVERPDGSNFTLKIRSTKLEDSAMYFCASSESQRRSYNEQFFGPGTRLTVL.

The chain couples TRBV4-1 to TRBJ1-2; a weak D match, TRBD1 (6 bases). Trimming removed 0 bases from V and 6 bases from J, with 14 bases in between. This CDR3 spans 15 amino acids. Germline CDR1 and CDR2: MGHRA and YSYEKL. This CDR3 is CASSQDFGQKDGYTF. The DNA of the CDR3 is TGCGCCAGCAGCCAAGATTTTGGACAGAAGGATGGCTACACCTTC.

The V and J genes are TRBV27 and TRBJ1-5; D is unresolved. From germline, CDR1 is MNHEY and CDR2 SMNVEV (reference sequence). CDR3 size: 14 residues. Trimming cost V 6 bases and J 0 bases, with 9 bases left between them. The DNA for the CDR3 is TGTGCCAGCAGGCTGAGGCATAGCAATCAGCCCCAGCATTTT. As protein: CASRLRHSNQPQHF.

The chain recombines TRBV4-2 with TRBJ1-5; D unclear. The CDR3 runs 18 residues. The ends were cut back, 4 bases at V and 1 base at J, with 20 bases in the middle. CDR1 and CDR2 from the germline V gene are LGHNA and YNFKEQ. The CDR3: CASSLAVPSLASNQPQHF. The CDR3, as DNA: TGTGCCAGCAGCCTCGCCGTACCGAGCTTAGCCAGCAATCAGCCCCAGCATTTT.

This clone was recorded a few times. This chain uses TRBV10-3 with TRBJ1-6; TRBD1 might be the D (5 bases). Trimming left V 6 bases short and J 7 bases short, with 10 bases between. The CDR3 covers 13 residues. Per the germline V gene, CDR1 is ENHRY and CDR2 is SYGVKD. CDR3 coding DNA: TGTGCCATCAGCCAGGACATCAATTCACCCCTCCACTTT. Its protein product is CAISQDINSPLHF.

A single count supports this clone. The V call is TRBV4-1, the J call TRBJ2-5; 8 positions agree with TRBD1. CDR1 and CDR2 (germline): MGHRA, YSYEKL. The CDR3 has 15 amino acids. After removal of 1 base from V and 2 bases from J, the junction contained 3 bases not matched to a gene. CDR3 DNA sequence: TGCGCCAGCAGCCAAGGAAACAGGGGGCAAGAGACCCAGTACTTC. Translated, it gives CASSQGNRGQETQYF.

CDR3 nucleotide sequence: TGTGCCAGCAGTGTTAGTTGGCTAGCGTCGAATGAGCAGTTCTTC. Its protein is CASSVSWLASNEQFF. V usage is TRBV6-4 and J usage is TRBJ2-1, with D maybe TRBD2 (6 bases). V was pared by 4 bases and J by 7 bases, with 17 bases between. The length of the CDR3 is 15 residues. Per germline, CDR1 MRHNA and CDR2 SNTAGT.

The chain recombines TRBV3-1 (or the pseudogene TRBV3-2) with TRBJ2-7, with 7 bases fitting TRBD1. Germline CDR1 is LGHDT and CDR2 is YNNKEL (reference sequence). Unmatched junction bases numbered 7, after V lost 1 base and J lost 1 base. This CDR3 spans 16 amino acids. CDR3 sequence reads: CASSQGSGTASYEQYF. The CDR3 DNA sequence: TGTGCCAGCAGCCAAGGGTCCGGGACAGCGTCCTACGAGCAGTACTTC.